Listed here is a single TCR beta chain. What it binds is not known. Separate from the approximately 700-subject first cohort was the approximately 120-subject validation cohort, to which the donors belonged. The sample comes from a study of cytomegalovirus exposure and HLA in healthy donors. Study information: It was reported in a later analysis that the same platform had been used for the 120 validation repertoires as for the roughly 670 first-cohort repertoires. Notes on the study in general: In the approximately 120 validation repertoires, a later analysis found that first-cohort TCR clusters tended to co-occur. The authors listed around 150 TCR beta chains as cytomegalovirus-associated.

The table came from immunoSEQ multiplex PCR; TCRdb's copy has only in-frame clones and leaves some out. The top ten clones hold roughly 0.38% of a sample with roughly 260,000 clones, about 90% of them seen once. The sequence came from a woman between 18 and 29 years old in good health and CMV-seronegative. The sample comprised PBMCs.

CDR3 region: CASSPTGSGEQYV. DNA for the CDR3: TGTGCCAGCAGCCCAACCGGGAGCGGGGAGCAGTACGTC. The chain recombines TRBV7-9 with TRBJ2-7, with TRBD2 as a possible D gene (6 bases). Trimming stripped 5 bases from V and 7 bases from J, with 15 bases between. The germline V gene encodes CDR1 SEHNR and CDR2 FQNEAQ (reference sequence). This CDR3 is 13 amino acids long.